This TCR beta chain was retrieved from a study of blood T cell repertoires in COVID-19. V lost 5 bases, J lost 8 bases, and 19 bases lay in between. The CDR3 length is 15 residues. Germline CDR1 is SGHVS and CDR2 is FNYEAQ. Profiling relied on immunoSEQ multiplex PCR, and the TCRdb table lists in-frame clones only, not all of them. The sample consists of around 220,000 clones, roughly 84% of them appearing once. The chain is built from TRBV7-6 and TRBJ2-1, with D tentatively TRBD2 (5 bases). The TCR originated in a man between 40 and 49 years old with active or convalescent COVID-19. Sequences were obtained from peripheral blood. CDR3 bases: TGTGCCAGCAGCCCCCGCCGGGCCGGGATCCATGAGCAGTTCTTC. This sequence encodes CASSPRRAGIHEQFF.